One sample yielded the 17 T cell receptor beta chains listed below, sequenced in a study of T cell responses to AZD1222 COVID-19 vaccine. Some clones are missing from TCRdb's copy, which holds only in-frame ones; the method was immunoSEQ multiplex PCR. The sample carries about 170,000 clones, over 85% recorded once. This sample comprised peripheral blood, obtained on day 0 of AZD1222 vaccination. The receptors were sampled from an adult in good health.

The chain combines TRBV29-1 with TRBJ1-1; D possibly corresponds to TRBD1 (5 bases). Between the trimmed V and J ends, which lost 6 bases and 5 bases, there was a span of 13 bases. CDR1 SQVTM and CDR2 ANQGSEA come from the germline V gene. The CDR3 is 12 residues long. The CDR3 coding sequence is TGCAGCGTATCTGGGGGGAAAACTGAAGCTTTCTTT. It is translated as CSVSGGKTEAFF. The entire variable domain, with the rest obtained from reference TRBV29-1 and TRBJ1-1, is as follows: SAVISQKPSRDICQRGTSLTIQCQVDSQVTMMFWYRQQPGQSLTLIATANQGSEATYESGFVIDKFPISRPNLTFSTLTVSNMSPEDSSIYLCSVSGGKTEAFFGQGTRLTVV.

This clone was seen once. V and J are TRBV11-2 and TRBJ1-4, with a weak D call TRBD1 (5 bases). Germline values: CDR1 SGHAT, CDR2 FQNNGV. V gave up 1 base and J gave up 0 bases, with 12 bases separating them. The CDR3 consists of 17 residues. CDR3 amino acids: CASSLVGVSATNEKLFF. The CDR3 DNA reads as TGTGCCAGCAGCTTAGTAGGGGTGTCAGCAACTAATGAAAAACTGTTTTTT. The full variable domain, completed using reference TRBV11-2 and TRBJ1-4, is EAGVAQSPRYKIIEKRQSVAFWCNPISGHATLYWYQQILGQGPKLLIQFQNNGVVDDSQLPKDRFSAERLKGVDSTLKIQPAKLEDSAVYLCASSLVGVSATNEKLFFGSGTQLSVL.

This chain links TRBV5-4 with TRBJ2-7, with D possibly TRBD1 on 5 matching bases. V was cut by 4 bases and J by 3 bases, with 29 bases left in between. CDR1 and CDR2 (germline): SGHNT, YYREEE (reference sequence). The CDR3 consists of 19 residues. The CDR3 nucleotides read TGTGCCAGCAGCCAAAGGACCCATCCACGACAGCGCCCCAACTACGAGCAGTACTTC. Protein product: CASSQRTHPRQRPNYEQYF.

The chain recombines TRBV5-5 with TRBJ1-5; D may be TRBD1 (5 bases). The CDR3 extends over 17 amino acids. Germline CDR1 SGHKS, CDR2 YYEKEE (reference sequence). With 1 base removed from V and 3 bases from J, the gap between germline ends came to 17 bases. CDR3 DNA: TGTGCCAGCAGCTTGAGGTCAGGGAGTAGTTACAATCAGCCCCAGCATTTT. Translating gives CASSLRSGSSYNQPQHF.

The CDR3 region is CASSLTGGEAFF. In nucleotides, the CDR3 is TGTGCCAGCAGCTTAACTGGGGGGGAAGCTTTCTTT. J is TRBJ1-1 and V is TRBV7-9, with D perhaps TRBD1 (5 bases). The length of the CDR3 is 12 residues. Per the germline V gene, CDR1 is SEHNR and CDR2 is FQNEAQ (reference sequence). V lost 2 bases, J lost 8 bases, and 9 bases lay in between.

This chain connects TRBV10-3 to TRBJ1-1; the match to TRBD1 covers 7 bases. Germline CDR1 is ENHRY and CDR2 is SYGVKD. CDR3 length equals 15 residues. J gave up 3 bases and V 6 bases, and 10 bases lay outside the gene matches. The CDR3 region is CAIRDRDSDYTEAFF. DNA for the CDR3: TGTGCCATCAGAGACCGGGACAGCGACTACACTGAAGCTTTCTTT.

The chain links TRBV12-3 or TRBV12-4 to TRBJ1-6, with D perhaps TRBD1 (5 bases). CDR3 size: 12 residues. Trimming removed 3 bases from V and 19 bases from J, with 16 bases in between. Written as DNA, the CDR3 is TGTGCCAGCAGTTTTAGTACAGGAGAAGCGCACTTT. Protein: CASSFSTGEAHF.

J is TRBJ2-7 and V is TRBV2; D remains unclear. Germline loops: CDR1 SNHLY, CDR2 FYNNEI. V gave up 1 base and J gave up 12 bases, with 10 bases separating them. The CDR3 spans 11 residues. The CDR3 DNA reads as TGTGCCAGCAGTGAAGAACAGAACCCGTACTTC. This codes for CASSEEQNPYF.

The chain joins TRBV5-1 to TRBJ2-1, with TRBD1 matching 11 bases. This CDR3 is 18 amino acids long. Germline V lookup: CDR1 SGHRS, CDR2 YFSETQ. Losses at the gene ends were 4 bases for V and 9 bases for J; bases not matched to a gene: 18. CDR3 region: CASSLTPTGTGGSVEQFF. Written as DNA, the CDR3 is TGCGCCAGCAGCCTCACCCCAACCGGGACAGGGGGAAGCGTTGAGCAGTTCTTC.

V usage is TRBV19 and J usage is TRBJ1-3; weak D call: TRBD1 (6 bases). The V gene's germline CDR1 is LNHDA and CDR2 SQIVND (reference sequence). This CDR3 has 17 amino acids. V gave up 9 bases and J gave up 0 bases, with 21 bases separating them. The CDR3 loop is CASGQGPYPISGNTIYF. DNA for the CDR3: TGTGCCAGCGGGCAGGGGCCCTATCCCATCTCTGGAAACACCATATATTTT.

The V call is TRBV3-1 (or the pseudogene TRBV3-2), the J call TRBJ1-1; perhaps TRBD1 as D (5 bases). Between the trimmed V and J ends, which lost 5 bases and 9 bases, there was a span of 13 bases. Germline CDR1 reads LGHDT; CDR2 reads YNNKEL (reference sequence). The CDR3 totals 12 residues. The CDR3 loop is CASSFVTEQAFF. The CDR3 DNA reads as TGTGCCAGCAGCTTTGTGACAGAGCAAGCTTTCTTT.

This chain connects TRBV5-6 to TRBJ2-7; D is ambiguous. Trimming removed 4 bases at V and 6 bases at J, with 8 bases between. Germline V CDR1 and CDR2: SGHDT, YYEEEE. The length of the CDR3 is 11 residues. CDR3 coding DNA: TGTGCCAGCAGCCGGGTAGGCGAGCAGTACTTC. Its protein is CASSRVGEQYF.

The rearrangement joins TRBV5-4 to TRBJ2-1, with unresolved D. Germline V gene lookup returns CDR1 SGHNT and CDR2 YYREEE (reference sequence). V was pared by 4 bases and J by 2 bases, with 10 bases between. The CDR3 runs 14 residues. The CDR3 protein is CASSLELTYNEQFF. As DNA, the CDR3 is TGTGCCAGCAGCCTCGAACTAACCTACAATGAGCAGTTCTTC. Supplemented by reference TRBV5-4 and TRBJ2-1, the full variable domain reads ETGVTQSPTHLIKTRGQQVTLRCSSQSGHNTVSWYQQALGQGPQFIFQYYREEENGRGNFPPRFSGLQFPNYSSELNVNALELDDSALYLCASSLELTYNEQFFGPGTRLTVL.

This clone was seen just once. This sequence joins TRBV4-1 and TRBJ1-1; the D is unclear. Trimming removed 2 bases at V and 8 bases at J, with 18 bases between. The CDR3 sequence is 15 residues long. Germline CDR1 and CDR2: MGHRA and YSYEKL. CDR3 loop: CASSQLRAGAAEAFF. The CDR3 DNA sequence: TGCGCCAGCAGCCAACTCCGAGCAGGAGCGGCCGAAGCTTTCTTT.

This clone was counted a single time. This chain joins TRBV19 and TRBJ1-4; unclear D gene. CDR3 length: 14 amino acids. Germline V gene data show CDR1 as LNHDA and CDR2 as SQIVND (reference sequence). V lost 3 bases and J 4 bases, leaving 9 bases between the germline ends. DNA of the CDR3: TGTGCCAGTAGTATCTCCAGTCTTAATGAAAAACTGTTTTTT. It yields the protein CASSISSLNEKLFF.

The chain links TRBV27 to TRBJ2-1; 10 bases are a match to TRBD2. Unmatched junction bases numbered 4, after V lost 8 bases and J lost 6 bases. There are 13 residues in the CDR3. Germline CDR1 MNHEY, CDR2 SMNVEV (reference sequence). The CDR3 protein is CASQSGGANEQFF. CDR3 sequence (DNA): TGTGCCAGCCAAAGCGGGGGGGCCAATGAGCAGTTCTTC.

For the CDR3, the DNA is TGTGCCAGCAGTGGTTGGACAGGGGCAACTAATGAAAAACTGTTTTTT. It encodes CASSGWTGATNEKLFF. The chain couples TRBV25-1 to TRBJ1-4; 9 bases match TRBD1. Per the germline V gene, CDR1 is MGHDK and CDR2 is SYGVNS. J lost 0 bases, V lost 4 bases, and 3 bases had no gene match. CDR3 length equals 16 residues. Based on the CDR3 plus reference TRBV25-1 and TRBJ1-4, the full variable domain is EADIYQTPRYLVIGTGKKITLECSQTMGHDKMYWYQQDPGMELHLIHYSYGVNSTEKGDLSSESTVSRIRTEHFPLTLESARPSHTSQYLCASSGWTGATNEKLFFGSGTQLSVL.